A selection of T cell receptor beta chains follows, all from one sample in a study of blood T cell repertoires in COVID-19. Here immunoSEQ multiplex PCR was the method, and the copy in TCRdb shows in-frame clones only, minus some. Of 150,000 to 200,000 clones listed, just over 90% are singletons. The sequenced sample was peripheral blood. Receptors were obtained from a woman aged 55-70 years with COVID-19, enrolled during active disease. CDR3s include the opening cysteine and the closing phenylalanine or tryptophan. The order of the fields is clone size, J gene, V gene, D gene, CDR3 protein. The D gene is left open where the match is weak. Only part of the rows carry a size: once, few, many, or a class if the clone is expanded.

few	TRBJ1-2	TRBV14	TRBD1	CASSKGTGSFGYTF
NA	TRBJ2-1	TRBV5-4	TRBD1	CASSGGQGNNEQFF
NA	TRBJ2-6	TRBV5-1	NA	CASSLVLAGANVLTF
NA	TRBJ2-7	TRBV5-1	TRBD2	CASSSPGTSRGVKYF
NA	TRBJ1-5	TRBV9	TRBD1	CASSPGQLNQPQHF
NA	TRBJ2-7	TRBV7-2	TRBD1	CASSMYWTGDSYEQYF
NA	TRBJ2-5	TRBV19	NA	CASSPGEETQYF
NA	TRBJ1-4	TRBV30	TRBD1	CAWSSTGQGREKLFF
NA	TRBJ2-3	TRBV27	TRBD2	CASSLGGSGGGTDTQYF
NA	TRBJ2-3	TRBV12-3/TRBV12-4	NA	CASSQRDTDTQYF
NA	TRBJ2-3	TRBV5-1	TRBD1	CASSYGQGIGTDTQYF
NA	TRBJ1-1	TRBV5-1	NA	CASRVWAGTEAFF
NA	TRBJ1-2	TRBV4-2	NA	CASSQWGGLWGYTF
once	TRBJ1-2	TRBV12-5	TRBD1	CASGPYPGGGRGYTF
NA	TRBJ1-2	TRBV5-1	NA	CASSLDGGNYGYTF
NA	TRBJ1-1	TRBV6-5	NA	CASSYAGLITEAFF
NA	TRBJ1-2	TRBV18	NA	CASSPAANYGYTF
NA	TRBJ2-5	TRBV4-2	NA	CASSQGRAETQYF